The TCR beta chain described here comes from a study of blood T cell repertoires in COVID-19. Study-wide background: The United States, Italy and Spain provided the acute and convalescent COVID-19 samples.

Trimming removed 4 bases from V and 2 bases from J; junction bases left unmatched: 8. Germline V lookup: CDR1 MNHEY, CDR2 SMNVEV (reference sequence). The CDR3 contains 16 residues. Relative to its sample, this clone is medium-sized (0.01 to 0.1%). Using immunoSEQ multiplex PCR, the repertoire was profiled, and TCRdb retains in-frame clones only, with some absent. The sample has roughly 77,000 clones; 76% are singletons. The sample was peripheral blood. The receptor was derived from a man aged 55-75 years with COVID-19, enrolled during active disease. This chain links TRBV27 with TRBJ2-1, with 7 bases aligning to TRBD2. The CDR3: CASSSIRDYPYNEQFF. The CDR3 DNA sequence: TGTGCCAGCAGTTCGATCCGGGACTACCCCTACAATGAGCAGTTCTTC.